The clone carrying this T cell receptor beta chain appeared a few times. The data stem from a study of blood T cell repertoires in COVID-19. Trimming removed 1 base at V and 5 bases at J, with 11 bases between. There are 13 residues in the CDR3. Germline values: CDR1 GTSNPN, CDR2 SVGIG (reference sequence). Profiled with immunoSEQ multiplex PCR; TCRdb holds only in-frame clones, not every one. Of 150,000 or so clones in the sample, approximately 79% were seen once. The chain links TRBV30 to TRBJ1-2, with D maybe TRBD1 (6 bases). Sequencing used PBMCs or T cells enriched from blood (not recorded which). The sequence came from a woman aged 45-65 years who had recovered from COVID-19. This chain's CDR3 is CAWSAGVRYGYTF. CDR3 coding DNA: TGTGCCTGGAGTGCAGGGGTGCGATATGGCTACACCTTC.